This T cell receptor beta chain is from a study of blood T cell repertoires in COVID-19. Study-level information: COVID-19 samples collected from the United States, Italy and Spain covered acute and convalescent phases. In each case, the material was cDNA or gDNA derived from T cells, B-cell-depleted T cells, or PBMCs.

The length of the CDR3 is 14 residues. V was shortened by 3 bases and J by 0 bases, with 6 bases between the two germline ends. Germline CDR1 is KGHSH and CDR2 is LQKENI. Per the authors' pipeline: Nucleated cell counts were estimated from reference gene primer amplification. The protocol was immunoSEQ multiplex PCR, while the TCRdb copy is restricted to in-frame clones and leaves out a portion. V, J and clone size are those of that table, while D and trimming were read from the DNA. The table lists 250,000 or so clones, 70% to 85% of them singletons. Sequencing was performed on peripheral blood. The receptor's source is an elderly man with acute or convalescent COVID-19. The chain joins TRBV18 to TRBJ1-5; D remains ambiguous. The DNA of the CDR3 is TGTGCCAGCTCACCCTCTACTAGCAATCAGCCCCAGCATTTT. It yields the protein CASSPSTSNQPQHF.